Below, one T cell receptor (beta chain) is given with its context. The data were taken from a study of blood T cell repertoires in COVID-19. Study information: Some COVID-19 samples were acute and others convalescent; all came from the United States, Italy and Spain. From T cells, B-cell-depleted T cells, or PBMCs came the material, which was cDNA or gDNA.

In the study's own analysis: It was from reference gene primer amplification that nucleated cell counts were estimated. TCRdb's copy holds only in-frame clones and misses some; the assay was immunoSEQ multiplex PCR. V and J calls and clone size come straight from that table; D and trimming were deduced from the DNA. The sample holds over 80,000 clones; over 70% are singletons and the top ten take 17%. The germline V gene encodes CDR1 LGHDT and CDR2 YNNKEL (reference sequence). With 0 bases removed from V and 5 bases from J, the gap between germline ends came to 13 bases. This CDR3 is built from 15 residues.

This clonotype originated in a woman in her sixties with acute or convalescent COVID-19. The sample was peripheral blood. The chain uses TRBV3-1 (or the pseudogene TRBV3-2) and TRBJ2-5, with no clear D. CDR3 sequence: CASSQDRTFWETQYF. The CDR3, as DNA: TGTGCCAGCAGCCAAGATCGAACTTTCTGGGAGACCCAGTACTTC.